This is a list of T cell receptor beta chains from one sample in a study of cytomegalovirus exposure and HLA in healthy donors. The data were produced by immunoSEQ multiplex PCR, yet TCRdb's version contains in-frame clones alone and is incomplete. This repertoire shows roughly 220,000 clones, around 75% found once; its top ten account for 1.8%. Input material: PBMCs. Source of these receptors: a woman aged 25-40 years in good health and CMV-seronegative. The CDR3 runs from the conserved cysteine through the conserved F or W. A D gene is named only where the DNA matches it firmly. Size tells how often a clone was seen (once, few, many) or the class of an expanded clone, and some rows leave it out.

j_gene,v_gene,d_gene,abundance,CDR3aa,CDR3nt
TRBJ2-1,TRBV5-4,NA,NA,CASSLGTTPKQFF,TGTGCCAGCAGCTTGGGTACTACCCCAAAGCAGTTCTTC
TRBJ2-4,TRBV19,NA,few,CASSPPVGGARDIQYF,TGTGCCAGTAGTCCTCCGGTTGGGGGGGCGCGGGACATTCAGTACTTC
TRBJ2-6,TRBV7-2,NA,NA,CASSLSRSGANVLTF,TGTGCCAGCAGCTTGTCGCGCTCTGGGGCCAACGTCCTGACTTTC
TRBJ2-7,TRBV7-2,NA,once,CASSFQRHSYEQYF,TGTGCCAGCAGCTTCCAGCGCCACTCCTACGAGCAGTACTTC
TRBJ1-3,TRBV6-1,TRBD1,NA,CASSPGQVKGNTIYF,TGTGCCAGCAGCCCGGGACAGGTCAAAGGAAACACCATATATTTT
TRBJ1-2,TRBV5-1,NA,NA,CASSLEGSVVNYGYTF,TGCGCCAGCTCATTGGAGGGGTCGGTAGTTAACTATGGCTACACCTTC
TRBJ1-2,TRBV12-5,NA,few,CASGPQNLWAGKHTF,TGTGCTAGTGGTCCCCAAAATCTTTGGGCAGGGAAACACACCTTC
TRBJ1-2,TRBV6-1,TRBD1,few,CASRQGARYGYTF,TGTGCCAGCAGACAGGGGGCGCGCTATGGCTACACCTTC
TRBJ1-3,TRBV7-9,NA,NA,CASSFRQDENSGNTIYF,TGTGCCAGCAGCTTTCGACAGGATGAGAACTCTGGAAACACCATATATTTT
TRBJ2-5,TRBV29-1,TRBD2,NA,CSVEAQVGLAGETQYF,TGCAGCGTTGAAGCTCAGGTGGGACTAGCGGGAGAGACCCAGTACTTC
TRBJ2-7,TRBV6-4,NA,NA,CASSDSNWERTYEQYF,TGTGCCAGCAGTGACTCGAATTGGGAGAGAACCTACGAGCAGTACTTC
TRBJ2-7,TRBV19,TRBD1,NA,CASSRQGLYEQYF,TGTGCCAGTAGTAGACAGGGCCTCTACGAGCAGTACTTC
TRBJ2-3,TRBV21-1,NA,NA,CASSKEQRREWGTDTQYF,TGTGCCAGCAGCAAAGAACAACGGCGGGAGTGGGGCACAGATACGCAGTATTTT
TRBJ1-2,TRBV10-3,TRBD1,NA,CAISESDRAYGYTF,TGTGCCATCAGTGAATCGGACAGGGCCTATGGCTACACCTTC
TRBJ2-3,TRBV19,NA,NA,CASSVAGQSITQYF,TGTGCCAGTAGTGTAGCGGGACAGTCCATTACGCAGTATTTT
TRBJ2-2,TRBV5-1,NA,NA,CASSATYREGGELFF,TGCGCCAGCAGCGCGACCTACAGGGAGGGCGGGGAGCTGTTTTTT
TRBJ2-1,TRBV2,TRBD1,NA,CASLGQGAYNEQFF,TGTGCCAGCCTAGGACAGGGGGCCTACAATGAGCAGTTCTTC
TRBJ1-3,TRBV30,TRBD1,once,CAWDFAGGSGNTIYF,TGTGCCTGGGACTTCGCAGGGGGCTCTGGAAACACCATATATTTT
TRBJ1-2,TRBV2,TRBD1,NA,CATSFRTGNGYTF,TGTGCCACCTCCTTTCGGACAGGGAATGGCTACACCTTC
TRBJ1-4,TRBV2,NA,NA,CASSDQGTNEKLFF,TGTGCCAGCAGTGATCAGGGAACTAATGAAAAACTGTTTTTT
TRBJ2-2,TRBV27,TRBD2,once,CASSFSGRVPGELFF,TGTGCCAGCAGTTTTAGCGGGAGGGTCCCCGGGGAGCTGTTTTTT
TRBJ1-2,TRBV18,NA,NA,CASSPRAHVGDGYTF,TGTGCCAGCTCACCACGCGCCCACGTAGGGGATGGCTACACCTTC
TRBJ2-7,TRBV5-1,TRBD1,few,CASSLAATGSNEQYF,TGCGCCAGCAGCTTGGCCGCGACAGGGAGCAACGAGCAGTACTTC
TRBJ2-5,TRBV4-1,TRBD2,NA,CASSPGLAGETQYF,TGCGCCAGCAGCCCGGGACTAGCGGGAGAGACCCAGTACTTC
TRBJ1-1,TRBV11-2,TRBD1,NA,CASSLGGRDTEAFF,TGTGCCAGCAGCCTAGGGGGCCGGGACACTGAAGCTTTCTTT
TRBJ1-5,TRBV4-2,NA,once,CASSLSRAFSQPQHF,TGTGCCAGCAGCTTGAGCAGGGCATTCAGTCAGCCCCAGCATTTT
TRBJ2-1,TRBV27,TRBD2,NA,CASSLQGLAGPNEQFF,TGTGCCAGCAGTTTACAAGGGCTAGCGGGTCCCAATGAGCAGTTCTTC